This passage covers 22 T cell receptor beta chains from one sample sequenced in a study of T-cell memory formation after mild COVID-19. TCRdb reprocessed the 5' RACE reads with MiXCR, giving one entry per CDR3 protein. Of about 270,000 distinct CDR3 sequences listed, approximately 16% were seen once; the top ten hold around a fifth. Sequencing used PBMCs or a T cell subset sorted from them (not recorded which). Every receptor here comes from a man younger than 35 who had mild COVID-19 (a few samples of this study predate the infection). Cell type and time point are not known.

This clonotype was detected only a few times. This chain joins TRBV5-1 and TRBJ2-3, with TRBD1 as a possible D gene (7 bases). The CDR3 consists of 16 residues. Looked up from germline, CDR1 is SGHRS and CDR2 is YFSETQ. V dropped 0 bases and J dropped 4 bases, with 15 bases sitting between them. CDR3: CASSLGSGGGPDTQYF. The CDR3, as DNA: TGCGCCAGCAGCTTGGGATCAGGGGGAGGTCCAGATACGCAGTATTTT.

The sample holds a few counts of this clonotype. This chain links TRBV7-9 with TRBJ2-1; 8 positions match TRBD1. Germline CDR1 and CDR2: SEHNR and FQNEAQ (reference sequence). V trimming: 5 bases; J trimming: 4 bases; junction bases outside the gene matches: 4. This CDR3 is 14 amino acids long. For the CDR3, the DNA is TGTGCCAGCAGCGCACGGACAGGGTACAATGAGCAGTTCTTC. Translated, it gives CASSARTGYNEQFF.

This clonotype was observed a few times. The rearrangement links TRBV12-3 or TRBV12-4 to TRBJ1-2; D might be TRBD1 (5 bases). The CDR3 covers 16 residues. The V end was cut by 4 bases, the J end by 2 bases, with 17 bases between. The CDR3 spells CASSSLLLPGNYGYTF. In DNA form, the CDR3 reads TGTGCCAGCAGTTCGTTGCTCCTCCCAGGGAACTATGGCTACACCTTC.

This clonotype was seen a few times. The genes are TRBV3-1 and TRBJ2-7; D could derive from TRBD1 or TRBD2 (6 bases each). Deletions cut 4 bases from V and 5 bases from J, with 12 bases between. Germline lookup yields CDR1 LGHDT and CDR2 YNNKEL (reference sequence). The CDR3 runs to 13 residues. Here the CDR3 DNA reads TGTGCCAGCAGCCGGGGGCTAGCGCACGAGCAGTACTTC. Protein product: CASSRGLAHEQYF.

Only one count was recorded for this clonotype. The rearrangement uses TRBV20-1 and TRBJ2-2, with 7 bases identical to TRBD2. Trimming cost V 6 bases and J 6 bases; bases outside gene matches: 7. Germline values: CDR1 DFQATT, CDR2 SNEGSKA (reference sequence). This CDR3 is built from 13 residues. This CDR3 is CSAGDYQAGELFF. In DNA, the CDR3 is TGCAGTGCGGGGGACTACCAGGCCGGGGAGCTGTTTTTT.

The rearrangement uses TRBV7-2 and TRBJ2-1; 13 bases fit TRBD2. The germline gives CDR1 SGHTA, CDR2 FQGNSA. J lost 10 bases, V lost 5 bases, and 11 bases had no gene match. CDR3 length: 16 amino acids. The CDR3 is CASSADRLAGGREQFF. In DNA form, the CDR3 reads TGTGCCAGCAGCGCCGACCGACTAGCGGGGGGAAGGGAGCAGTTCTTC.

This clonotype was observed many times. The rearrangement links TRBV7-2 to TRBJ2-7; either TRBD1 or TRBD2 may fit D (5 bases each). This CDR3 is built from 14 residues. Between the trimmed V and J ends, which lost 1 base and 2 bases, there was a span of 9 bases. From germline, CDR1 is SGHTA and CDR2 FQGNSA. The DNA of the CDR3 is TGTGCCAGCAGCTTAGGTCCGGGGCCCTACGAGCAGTACGTC. This gives the protein CASSLGPGPYEQYV.

The chain is built from TRBV20-1 and TRBJ2-7; D unresolved. In germline, CDR1 is DFQATT, CDR2 SNEGSKA (reference sequence). V lost 6 bases and J lost 4, with 10 bases in between. The CDR3 runs 11 residues. CDR3 DNA: TGCAGTGCCGGGTTAGGTTACGAGCAGTACTTC. It specifies CSAGLGYEQYF.

This clonotype turned up a few times. The rearrangement links TRBV7-8 to TRBJ2-3; no reliable D call. The CDR3 consists of 14 residues. The germline gives CDR1 SGHVS, CDR2 FQNEAQ. Deletions cut 3 bases from V and 3 bases from J, with 10 bases between. CDR3 region: CASSFFRLTDTQYF. CDR3 nucleotides: TGTGCCAGCAGCTTCTTTCGTCTAACAGATACGCAGTATTTT. The full variable domain, completed using reference TRBV7-8 and TRBJ2-3, is GAGVSQSPRYKVAKRGQDVALRCDPISGHVSLFWYQQALGQGPEFLTYFQNEAQLDKSGLPSDRFFAERPEGSVSTLKIQRTQQEDSAVYLCASSFFRLTDTQYFGPGTRLTVL.

The chain couples TRBV18 to TRBJ2-5; a weak D match, TRBD2 (6 bases). The V gene's germline CDR1 is KGHSH and CDR2 LQKENI. Trimming removed 8 bases at V and 1 base at J, with 11 bases between. The CDR3 runs 13 residues. CDR3 region: CASRREFQETQYF. The CDR3 bases are TGTGCCAGCCGCCGGGAGTTCCAAGAGACCCAGTACTTC.

This clonotype was seen more than once but under ten times. The chain joins TRBV20-1 to TRBJ2-1, with D hard to call. Germline V gives CDR1 DFQATT, CDR2 SNEGSKA (reference sequence). V lost 7 bases, J lost 5 bases, and 18 bases lay in between. This CDR3 region has 14 residues. CDR3 region: CSVPAELRDNEQFF. The CDR3 region has the DNA TGCAGTGTCCCCGCGGAGTTACGGGACAATGAGCAGTTCTTC.

The gene calls are TRBV4-1 and TRBJ2-4; D call uncertain. V dropped 2 bases and J dropped 0 bases, with 5 bases sitting between them. CDR1 is MGHRA and CDR2 is YSYEKL in the germline V gene. CDR3 size: 14 residues. CDR3 sequence reads: CASSQLVAKNIQYF. The CDR3, as DNA: TGCGCCAGCAGCCAACTGGTAGCCAAAAACATTCAGTACTTC.

The chain uses TRBV7-9 and TRBJ2-2, with D hard to call. CDR3 length: 15 amino acids. Trimming took off 0 bases at V and 1 base at J, with 6 bases between the two ends. Per germline, CDR1 SEHNR and CDR2 FQNEAQ (reference sequence). DNA of the CDR3: TGTGCCAGCAGCTTAGCCCGGAGGAACACCGGGGAGCTGTTTTTT. Its translation: CASSLARRNTGELFF.

This rearrangement joins TRBV7-6 to TRBJ1-1; tentatively, D is TRBD1 (6 bases). The CDR3 loop spans 14 amino acids. Germline CDR1 reads SGHVS; CDR2 reads FNYEAQ. Trimming cost V 3 bases and J 2 bases, with 10 bases left between them. As DNA, the CDR3 is TGTGCCAGCAGCTTCGGACAGAGAAACACTGAAGCTTTCTTT. This gives the protein CASSFGQRNTEAFF.

This clonotype has more than one count but fewer than ten. This rearrangement joins TRBV4-2 to TRBJ2-2; 11 positions agree with TRBD2. The trim removed 1 base at V and 4 bases at J, leaving 11 bases unmatched. Germline CDR1 is LGHNA and CDR2 is YNFKEQ. CDR3 length: 19 residues. This CDR3 reads CASSQGALAGGKGTGELFF. The CDR3 DNA is TGTGCCAGCAGCCAAGGAGCTCTAGCGGGGGGCAAGGGCACCGGGGAGCTGTTTTTT.

This clonotype was counted a few times. This sequence joins TRBV4-1 and TRBJ2-3; D is unresolved. The V gene lost 0 bases and the J gene lost 3 bases, with 4 bases spanning the gap. This CDR3 region has 13 residues. Germline V gives CDR1 MGHRA, CDR2 YSYEKL. The CDR3 here is CASSQERTDTQYF. DNA for the CDR3: TGCGCCAGCAGCCAAGAAAGGACAGATACGCAGTATTTT.

Many counts were recorded for this clonotype. The chain combines TRBV7-2 with TRBJ2-7; the D is unclear. The CDR3 length is 13 residues. Germline loops: CDR1 SGHTA, CDR2 FQGNSA. V gave up 7 bases and J gave up 1 base, with 11 bases separating them. The CDR3 nucleotides read TGTGCCAGCACCCCCGGTTCTTCCTACGAGCAGTACTTC. Translation gives CASTPGSSYEQYF.

The rearrangement joins TRBV3-1 to TRBJ1-1; D gene unclear. Germline CDR1 reads LGHDT; CDR2 reads YNNKEL (reference sequence). The CDR3 has 14 residues. V lost 0 bases and J 7 bases, leaving 12 bases between the germline ends. This CDR3 is CASSQDSHSSEAFF. In nucleotides, the CDR3 is TGTGCCAGCAGCCAAGATTCGCACTCCAGTGAAGCTTTCTTT.

This clonotype has only a few counts. The V call is TRBV18, the J call TRBJ2-1; perhaps TRBD2 as D (6 bases). CDR3 length: 13 residues. Trimming took 2 bases from V and 14 from J, leaving 16 bases between them. Germline CDR1 and CDR2: KGHSH and LQKENI. CDR3 region: CASSPSPGLPEFF. CDR3 DNA: TGTGCCAGCTCACCATCGCCGGGACTCCCAGAGTTCTTC.

V and J are TRBV12-3 or TRBV12-4 and TRBJ2-3; no reliable D call. This CDR3 contains 13 residues. Deletions cut 3 bases from V and 0 bases from J, with 4 bases between. As DNA, the CDR3 is TGTGCCAGCAGTTTTCCGAGCACAGATACGCAGTATTTT. This encodes CASSFPSTDTQYF.

This clonotype was counted only a few times. The chain employs TRBV7-9 and TRBJ2-1; 13 bases are shared with TRBD2. J gave up 10 bases and V 5 bases, and 8 bases lay outside the gene matches. CDR1 and CDR2 from the germline V gene are SEHNR and FQNEAQ (reference sequence). There are 15 residues in the CDR3. For the CDR3, the DNA is TGTGCCAGCAGCCCTGGACTAGCGGGGGCTACGGAGCAGTTCTTC. It encodes CASSPGLAGATEQFF.

The CDR3 protein is CASSEVAGGTDTQYF. The CDR3, as DNA: TGTGCCAGCAGTGAAGTAGCGGGGGGTACAGATACGCAGTATTTT. The gene calls are TRBV6-4 and TRBJ2-3; 10 nucleotides agree with TRBD2. Per the germline V gene, CDR1 is MRHNA and CDR2 is SNTAGT. The V segment lost 3 bases and the J segment 3 bases; nucleotides outside the gene matches: 3. This CDR3 is 15 amino acids long.